These 25 T cell receptor beta chains came from one sample sequenced in a study of PD-1 blockade in classical Hodgkin lymphoma. The data were produced by immunoSEQ multiplex PCR, yet TCRdb's version contains in-frame clones alone and is incomplete. The repertoire holds roughly 16,000 clones, with 83% as singletons. Regarding time point: cycle 4 day 1 (C4D1), after 5 to 7 weeks of nivolumab. In every patient, relapse followed autologous stem cell transplantation, while exposure to brentuximab vedotin differed. This specimen was peripheral blood mononuclear cells (PBMCs), taken before the fourth cycle of nivolumab. The source of these receptors is a human donor with classical Hodgkin lymphoma.

The rearrangement joins TRBV6-1 to TRBJ2-3; unclear D gene. Germline V CDR1 and CDR2: MNHNS, SASEGT. The CDR3 is 14 amino acids. The V and J ends lost 2 bases and 0 bases respectively, with 6 bases between them. CDR3 protein: CASSEWLSTDTQYF. The CDR3 DNA reads as TGTGCCAGCAGTGAATGGCTGAGCACAGATACGCAGTATTTT.

The CDR3 spells CASSAQGSNQPQHF. The DNA for the CDR3 is TGTGCCAGCTCAGCACAGGGGAGCAATCAGCCCCAGCATTTT. The chain is built from TRBV18 and TRBJ1-5, with 7 positions matching TRBD1. This CDR3 spans 14 amino acids. CDR1 KGHSH and CDR2 LQKENI come from the germline V gene. Germline trimming cut 5 bases from V and 1 base from J; bases unmatched to any gene: 2.

Turning to this clone: The germline gene is not matched at one end of the junction; a read error may be the cause. Written as DNA, the CDR3 is TGTGCCAGCAGGGAAGACAATGAGCAGTTCTTC. Translating gives CASREDNEQFF. This rearrangement joins TRBV2 to TRBJ2-1; D unclear. The CDR3 is made up of 11 amino acids. From germline, CDR1 is SNHLY and CDR2 FYNNEI.

This chain connects TRBV5-1 to TRBJ2-2, with D perhaps being TRBD1 or TRBD2 (5 bases each). This CDR3 has 16 residues. The V gene lost 0 bases and the J gene lost 1 base, with 10 bases spanning the gap. Germline CDR1 is SGHRS and CDR2 is YFSETQ. CDR3 amino acids: CASSLGGQGNTGELFF. The CDR3 region has the DNA TGCGCCAGCAGCTTGGGCGGGCAGGGGAACACCGGGGAGCTGTTTTTT.

This clone was found a few times. Other nucleotide sequences from this sample produce the same CDR3. The rearrangement uses TRBV7-9 and TRBJ2-3; 7 nucleotides line up with TRBD1. The CDR3 sequence is 16 residues long. Germline V gene data show CDR1 as SEHNR and CDR2 as FQNEAQ (reference sequence). Germline trimming cut 3 bases from V and 3 bases from J; bases unmatched to any gene: 9. CDR3 amino acids: CASSFHRGDGTDTQYF. The CDR3 nucleotides are TGTGCCAGCAGCTTCCACAGGGGAGATGGTACAGATACGCAGTATTTT.

The chain combines TRBV6-6 with TRBJ1-6; maybe TRBD1 (6 bases). Germline V gene data show CDR1 as MNHNY and CDR2 as SVGAGI (reference sequence). This CDR3 spans 15 amino acids. The ends were cut back, 7 bases at V and 6 bases at J, with 16 bases in the middle. CDR3 sequence reads: CASTPPGQLNSPLHF. CDR3 nucleotide sequence: TGTGCCAGCACCCCACCTGGACAGCTTAATTCACCCCTCCACTTT.

The chain joins TRBV7-9 to TRBJ1-1, with TRBD1 matching over 9 bases. J was trimmed by 6 bases and V by 1 base; bases with no gene match: 6. This CDR3 comprises 15 residues. CDR1 and CDR2 (germline): SEHNR, FQNEAQ (reference sequence). This chain's CDR3 is CASSLGGQGIAEAFF. CDR3 DNA sequence: TGTGCCAGCAGCTTAGGGGGACAGGGAATCGCTGAAGCTTTCTTT.

CDR3 bases: TGTGCCAGCAGTTACGAAGGACGGATCTACGAGCAGTACTTC. Translation gives CASSYEGRIYEQYF. The chain joins TRBV6-6 to TRBJ2-7, with unresolved D. The V end lost 2 bases, the J end lost 3 bases, and 11 bases lay between the germline ends. The CDR3 loop spans 14 amino acids. Germline-derived CDR1 and CDR2 are MNHNY and SVGAGI (reference sequence).

The V gene is TRBV5-4, the J gene TRBJ2-5, with TRBD2 matching over 9 bases. J gave up 8 bases and V 2 bases, and 10 bases lay outside the gene matches. The CDR3 totals 15 residues. Germline-derived CDR1 and CDR2 are SGHNT and YYREEE (reference sequence). The CDR3 here is CASSLPGTSPTTQYF. CDR3 nucleotides: TGTGCCAGCAGCTTACCCGGGACTAGCCCCACAACCCAGTACTTC.

The genes are TRBV2 and TRBJ2-2; the match to TRBD2 covers 12 bases. Germline CDR1 is SNHLY and CDR2 is FYNNEI. J gave up 7 bases and V 4 bases, and 4 bases lay outside the gene matches. This CDR3 is 15 amino acids long. The CDR3 loop is CASSGTSGASGELFF. CDR3 DNA sequence: TGTGCCAGCAGTGGGACTAGCGGGGCGAGCGGGGAGCTGTTTTTT.

The table lists this clone with a few counts. The chain couples TRBV14 to TRBJ1-3, with D perhaps matching TRBD1 (5 bases). CDR3 length: 15 amino acids. Germline-derived CDR1 and CDR2 are SGHDN and FVKESK. Trimming stripped 1 base from V and 2 bases from J, with 9 bases between. The DNA of the CDR3 is TGTGCCAGCAGCCAAGTAGTGGGGCCTGGAAACACCATATATTTT. It translates to CASSQVVGPGNTIYF.

This chain uses TRBV6-5 with TRBJ2-1, with 7 bases fitting TRBD2. CDR1 is MNHEY and CDR2 is SVGAGI in the germline V gene. The CDR3 is 14 residues long. V gave up 6 bases and J gave up 2 bases; unmatched junction bases: 4. The CDR3: CASRGGGAYNEQFF. DNA of the CDR3: TGTGCCAGCAGGGGTGGGGGGGCCTACAATGAGCAGTTCTTC.

This rearrangement joins TRBV15 to TRBJ1-4; unclear D gene. The CDR3 extends over 17 amino acids. Trimming shortened V by 0 bases and J by 4 bases, and 15 bases separated the two germline ends. Germline CDR1 and CDR2: LNHNV and YYDKDF (reference sequence). This CDR3 reads CATSRDRFWLLNEKLFF. For the CDR3, the DNA is TGTGCCACCAGCAGAGATCGCTTCTGGCTTCTTAATGAAAAACTGTTTTTT.

The chain employs TRBV7-9 and TRBJ1-1; no reliable D call. CDR1 SEHNR and CDR2 FQNEAQ come from the germline V gene (reference sequence). V was trimmed by 8 bases and J by 2 bases, leaving 12 bases between them. The CDR3 spans 13 residues. The chain's CDR3 is CASGRAANTEAFF. The CDR3, as DNA: TGTGCCAGCGGAAGGGCAGCCAACACTGAAGCTTTCTTT. The complete variable domain, with remaining parts taken from reference TRBV7-9 and TRBJ1-1, reads DTGVSQNPRHKITKRGQNVTFRCDPISEHNRLYWYRQTLGQGPEFLTYFQNEAQLEKSRLLSDRFSAERPKGSFSTLEIQRTEQGDSAMYLCASGRAANTEAFFGQGTRLTVV.

The CDR3 is CASSLDRALGEKLFF. The CDR3 region has the DNA TGTGCCAGCAGCTTAGACAGGGCTCTTGGGGAAAAACTGTTTTTT. V and J are TRBV7-9 and TRBJ1-4; possibly TRBD1 for D (6 bases). Trimming shortened V by 1 base and J by 8 bases, and 14 bases separated the two germline ends. This CDR3 has 15 residues. Germline V CDR1 and CDR2: SEHNR, FQNEAQ (reference sequence). The full variable domain, with the rest looked up from reference TRBV7-9 and TRBJ1-4, is DTGVSQNPRHKITKRGQNVTFRCDPISEHNRLYWYRQTLGQGPEFLTYFQNEAQLEKSRLLSDRFSAERPKGSFSTLEIQRTEQGDSAMYLCASSLDRALGEKLFFGSGTQLSVL.

Only one count was recorded for this clone. V gene TRBV5-1 combines with J gene TRBJ1-2, with 9 bases aligning to TRBD1. Germline loops: CDR1 SGHRS, CDR2 YFSETQ. Germline trimming cut 0 bases from V and 5 bases from J; bases unmatched to any gene: 2. This CDR3 contains 14 residues. The CDR3 bases are TGCGCCAGCAGCTTGGCACAGGGGGCGTATGGCTACACCTTC. This sequence encodes CASSLAQGAYGYTF.

A few counts support this clone. CDR3 loop: CASSPGLGSDEQYF. CDR3 coding DNA: TGCGCCAGCAGCCCGGGACTAGGGTCCGACGAGCAGTACTTC. J is TRBJ2-7 and V is TRBV5-1; 8 bases are a match to TRBD2. Germline-derived CDR1 and CDR2 are SGHRS and YFSETQ. V shed 4 bases and J 5 bases; nucleotides not matched to a gene: 8. This CDR3 has 14 residues.

The chain links TRBV5-1 to TRBJ1-2; possibly TRBD1 for D (5 bases). Germline CDR1 and CDR2: SGHRS and YFSETQ. V was cut by 6 bases and J by 7 bases, with 19 bases left in between. The CDR3 spans 14 residues. The CDR3 is CASTQQDPKAGYTF. CDR3 DNA: TGCGCCAGCACCCAACAGGACCCGAAGGCTGGCTACACCTTC.

The J gene is TRBJ2-1, the V gene TRBV5-1, with 9 bases that match TRBD1. The CDR3 contains 15 residues. Germline lookup yields CDR1 SGHRS and CDR2 YFSETQ. The V segment lost 1 base and the J segment 4 bases; nucleotides outside the gene matches: 3. Written as DNA, the CDR3 is TGCGCCAGCAGCTTGACAGGGGGCATTTACAATGAGCAGTTCTTC. Translated, it gives CASSLTGGIYNEQFF.

V gene TRBV21-1 combines with J gene TRBJ1-2. TRBV21-1 is a known pseudogene. The CDR3 is made up of 17 amino acids. This CDR3 reads CASSKDWSPGGNYGYTF. The CDR3 region has the DNA TGTGCCAGCAGCAAAGATTGGTCACCGGGGGGGAACTATGGCTACACCTTC.

The rearrangement links TRBV5-1 to TRBJ2-5; tentatively, D is TRBD2 (6 bases). Germline CDR1 is SGHRS and CDR2 is YFSETQ. CDR3 length: 15 residues. The V end lost 3 bases, the J end lost 2 bases, and 14 bases lay between the germline ends. The CDR3 DNA reads TGCGCCAGCAGCTCGACCGGGACTCTTCAAGAGACCCAGTACTTC. This sequence encodes CASSSTGTLQETQYF.

This clone is deemed medium-sized (0.01 to 0.1%). The V gene is TRBV10-2, the J gene TRBJ1-1; 9 bases align to TRBD1. This CDR3 has 15 residues. CDR1 and CDR2 (germline): WSHSY, SAAADI. V dropped 5 bases and J dropped 1; count of bases not matched to a gene: 5. The CDR3 sequence: CASSYPGQGNTEAFF. CDR3 nucleotide sequence: TGCGCCAGCAGTTACCCGGGACAGGGGAACACTGAAGCTTTCTTT.

The rearrangement uses TRBV5-1 and TRBJ2-3; D gene ambiguous. There are 15 residues in the CDR3. Per the germline V gene, CDR1 is SGHRS and CDR2 is YFSETQ. The V end lost 4 bases, the J end lost 2 bases, and 14 bases lay between the germline ends. CDR3 loop: CASSIQRRYTDTQYF. The CDR3 bases are TGCGCCAGCAGCATACAGAGAAGATACACAGATACGCAGTATTTT.

The genes are TRBV7-9 and TRBJ1-6, with D possibly matching TRBD1 (6 bases). This CDR3 has 12 residues. Trimming took off 1 base at V and 11 bases at J, with 6 bases between the two ends. From germline, CDR1 is SEHNR and CDR2 FQNEAQ (reference sequence). The CDR3: CASSLEGAPLHF. For the CDR3, the DNA is TGTGCCAGCAGCTTAGAGGGGGCACCCCTCCACTTT.

The chain combines TRBV19 with TRBJ1-3; D uncertain. Trimming removed 3 bases from V and 0 bases from J, with 9 bases in between. Germline V gene data show CDR1 as LNHDA and CDR2 as SQIVND (reference sequence). CDR3 length: 15 amino acids. In nucleotides, the CDR3 is TGTGCCAGTAGTATTCAGGCAGGCTCTGGAAACACCATATATTTT. Encoded protein: CASSIQAGSGNTIYF.